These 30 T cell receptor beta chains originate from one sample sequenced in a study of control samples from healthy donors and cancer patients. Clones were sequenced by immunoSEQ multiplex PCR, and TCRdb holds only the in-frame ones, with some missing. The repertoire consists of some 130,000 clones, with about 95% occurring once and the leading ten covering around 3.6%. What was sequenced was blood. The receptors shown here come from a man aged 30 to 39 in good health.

The CDR3 DNA reads TGTGCTAGTGGTTTGGCAGGACAGGGAGGGGCTGATGAAAAACTGTTTTTT. Translated: CASGLAGQGGADEKLFF. The chain carries TRBV12-5 and TRBJ1-4; 8 nucleotides align to TRBD1. The CDR3 is made up of 17 amino acids. V was pared by 1 base and J by 6 bases, with 10 bases of the junction left unmatched. CDR1 is LGHNT and CDR2 is FRNRAP in the germline V gene.

CDR3 bases: TGTGCCAGCAGTTACTCGGACTCGCAGGCTGAAGCTTTCTTT. This translates into CASSYSDSQAEAFF. This chain uses TRBV6-2 or TRBV6-3 with TRBJ1-1; D not resolved. Germline V gene data show CDR1 as MNHEY and CDR2 as SVGEGT. Trimming took 0 bases from V and 6 from J, leaving 11 bases between them. This CDR3 contains 14 residues.

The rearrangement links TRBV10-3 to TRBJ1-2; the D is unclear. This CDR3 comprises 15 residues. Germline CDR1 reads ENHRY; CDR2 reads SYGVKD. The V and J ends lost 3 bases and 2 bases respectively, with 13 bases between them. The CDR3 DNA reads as TGTGCCATCAGTGACGTCGGGGTGTCGAACTATGGCTACACCTTC. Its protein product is CAISDVGVSNYGYTF.

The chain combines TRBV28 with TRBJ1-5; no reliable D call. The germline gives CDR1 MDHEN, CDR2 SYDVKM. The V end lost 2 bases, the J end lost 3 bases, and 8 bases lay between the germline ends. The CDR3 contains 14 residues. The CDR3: CASSLMRDNQPQHF. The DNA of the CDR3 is TGTGCCAGCAGTTTAATGAGGGACAATCAGCCCCAGCATTTT.

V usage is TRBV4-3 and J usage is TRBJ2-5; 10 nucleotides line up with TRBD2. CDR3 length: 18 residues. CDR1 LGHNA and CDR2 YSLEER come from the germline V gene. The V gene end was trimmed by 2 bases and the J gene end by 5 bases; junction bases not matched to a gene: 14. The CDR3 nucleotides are TGCGCCAGCAGCCAAAGTTCGTTCCTAGCGGGGGCCCCGGAGACCCAGTACTTC. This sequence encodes CASSQSSFLAGAPETQYF.

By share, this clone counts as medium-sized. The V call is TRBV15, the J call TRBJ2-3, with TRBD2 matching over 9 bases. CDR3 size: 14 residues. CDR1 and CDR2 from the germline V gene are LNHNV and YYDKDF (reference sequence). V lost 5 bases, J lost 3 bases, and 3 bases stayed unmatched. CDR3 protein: CATSRGLATDTQYF. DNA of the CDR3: TGTGCCACCAGCCGGGGACTAGCAACAGATACGCAGTATTTT.

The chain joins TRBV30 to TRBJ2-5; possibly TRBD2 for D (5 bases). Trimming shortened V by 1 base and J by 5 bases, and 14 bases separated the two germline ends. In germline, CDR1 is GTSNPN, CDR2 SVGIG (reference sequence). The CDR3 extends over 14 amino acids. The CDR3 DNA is TGTGCCTGGAGTGACGGGGTGGGCCGGGAGACCCAGTACTTC. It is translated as CAWSDGVGRETQYF.

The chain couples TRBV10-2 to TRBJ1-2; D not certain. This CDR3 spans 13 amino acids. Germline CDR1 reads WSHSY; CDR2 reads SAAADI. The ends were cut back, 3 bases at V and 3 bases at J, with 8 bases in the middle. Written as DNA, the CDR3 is TGCGCCAGCAGTGAATGGGGTCACTATGGCTACACCTTC. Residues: CASSEWGHYGYTF.

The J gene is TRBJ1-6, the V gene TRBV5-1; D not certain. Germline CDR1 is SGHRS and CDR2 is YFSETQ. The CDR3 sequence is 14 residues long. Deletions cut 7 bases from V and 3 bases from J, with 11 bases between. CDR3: CASSPGSYNSPLHF. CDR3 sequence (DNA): TGCGCCAGCTCACCGGGAAGCTATAATTCACCCCTCCACTTT. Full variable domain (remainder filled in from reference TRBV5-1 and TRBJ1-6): KAGVTQTPRYLIKTRGQQVTLSCSPISGHRSVSWYQQTPGQGLQFLFEYFSETQRNKGNFPGRFSGRQFSNSRSEMNVSTLELGDSALYLCASSPGSYNSPLHFGNGTRLTVT.

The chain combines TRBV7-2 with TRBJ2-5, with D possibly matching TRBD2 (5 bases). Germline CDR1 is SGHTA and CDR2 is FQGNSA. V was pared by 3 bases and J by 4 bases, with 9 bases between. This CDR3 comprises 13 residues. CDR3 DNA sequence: TGTGCCAGCAGCTTTGGAGGAGGAGAGACCCAGTACTTC. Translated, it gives CASSFGGGETQYF.

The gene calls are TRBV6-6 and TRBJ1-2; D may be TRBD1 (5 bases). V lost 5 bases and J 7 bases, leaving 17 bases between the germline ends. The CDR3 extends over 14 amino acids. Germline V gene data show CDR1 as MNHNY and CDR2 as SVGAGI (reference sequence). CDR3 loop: CASSPRPGVSGYTF. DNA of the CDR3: TGTGCCAGCAGTCCCCGCCCGGGGGTGAGTGGCTACACCTTC.

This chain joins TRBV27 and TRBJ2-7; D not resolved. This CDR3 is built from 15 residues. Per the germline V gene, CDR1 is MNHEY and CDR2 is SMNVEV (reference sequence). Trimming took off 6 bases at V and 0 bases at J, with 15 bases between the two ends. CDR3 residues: CASSDRAGPSYEQYF. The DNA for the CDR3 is TGTGCCAGCAGCGATCGGGCAGGTCCCTCCTACGAGCAGTACTTC.

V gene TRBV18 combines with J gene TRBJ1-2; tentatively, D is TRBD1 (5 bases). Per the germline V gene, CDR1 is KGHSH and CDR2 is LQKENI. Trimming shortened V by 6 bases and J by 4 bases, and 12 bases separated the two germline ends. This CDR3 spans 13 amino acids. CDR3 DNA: TGTGCCAGCTCCCCCACAGGTGGCTATGGCTACACCTTC. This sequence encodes CASSPTGGYGYTF.

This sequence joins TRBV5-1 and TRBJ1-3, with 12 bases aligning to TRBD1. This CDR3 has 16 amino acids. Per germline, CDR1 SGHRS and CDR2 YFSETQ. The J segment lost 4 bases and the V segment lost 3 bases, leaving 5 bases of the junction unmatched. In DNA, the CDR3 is TGCGCCAGCAGCTCGGGACAGGGGGCAGAAGGAAACACCATATATTTT. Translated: CASSSGQGAEGNTIYF.

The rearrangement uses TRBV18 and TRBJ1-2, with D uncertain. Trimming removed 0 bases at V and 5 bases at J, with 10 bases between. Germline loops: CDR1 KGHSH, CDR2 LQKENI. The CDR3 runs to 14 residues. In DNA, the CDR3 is TGTGCCAGCTCACCACCGTCTTGGGAATATGGCTACACCTTC. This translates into CASSPPSWEYGYTF.

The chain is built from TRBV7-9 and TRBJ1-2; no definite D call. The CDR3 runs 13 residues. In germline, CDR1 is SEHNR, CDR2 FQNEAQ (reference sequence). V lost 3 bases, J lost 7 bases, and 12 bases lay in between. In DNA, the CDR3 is TGTGCCAGCAGCTTGTGGTTGGGAGCTGGCTACACCTTC. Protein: CASSLWLGAGYTF.

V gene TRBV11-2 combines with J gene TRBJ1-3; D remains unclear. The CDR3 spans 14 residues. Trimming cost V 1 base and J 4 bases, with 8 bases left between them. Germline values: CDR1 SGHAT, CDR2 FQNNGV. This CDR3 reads CASSLASSGNTIYF. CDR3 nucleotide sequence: TGTGCCAGCAGCTTAGCCAGCTCAGGAAACACCATATATTTT.

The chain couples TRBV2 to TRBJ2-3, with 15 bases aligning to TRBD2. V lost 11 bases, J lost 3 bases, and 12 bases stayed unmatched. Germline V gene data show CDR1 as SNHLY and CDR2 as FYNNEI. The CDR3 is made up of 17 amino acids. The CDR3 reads CAGQRTSGGAGTDTQYF. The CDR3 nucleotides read TGTGCCGGTCAACGGACTAGCGGGGGGGCCGGTACAGATACGCAGTATTTT.

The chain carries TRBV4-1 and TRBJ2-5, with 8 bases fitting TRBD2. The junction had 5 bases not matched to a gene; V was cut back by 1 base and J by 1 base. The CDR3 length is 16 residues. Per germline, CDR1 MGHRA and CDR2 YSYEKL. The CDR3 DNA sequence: TGCGCCAGCAGCCAAGCGCGGGGGGCCAGCCAAGAGACCCAGTACTTC. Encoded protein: CASSQARGASQETQYF.

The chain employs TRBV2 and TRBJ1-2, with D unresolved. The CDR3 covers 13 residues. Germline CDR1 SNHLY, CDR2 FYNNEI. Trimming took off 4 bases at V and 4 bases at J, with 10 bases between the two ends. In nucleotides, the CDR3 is TGTGCCAGCAGTGGTCCAGCCACCTATGGCTACACCTTC. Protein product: CASSGPATYGYTF. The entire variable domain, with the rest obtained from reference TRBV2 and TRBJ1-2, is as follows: EPEVTQTPSHQVTQMGQEVILRCVPISNHLYFYWYRQILGQKVEFLVSFYNNEISEKSEIFDDQFSVERPDGSNFTLKIRSTKLEDSAMYFCASSGPATYGYTFGSGTRLTVV.

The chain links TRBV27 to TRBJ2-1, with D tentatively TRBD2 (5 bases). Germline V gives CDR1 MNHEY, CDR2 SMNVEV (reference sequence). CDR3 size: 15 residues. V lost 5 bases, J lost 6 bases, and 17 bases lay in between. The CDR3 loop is CASSPGPPGGNEQFF. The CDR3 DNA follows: TGTGCCAGCAGTCCCGGGCCCCCAGGAGGCAATGAGCAGTTCTTC.

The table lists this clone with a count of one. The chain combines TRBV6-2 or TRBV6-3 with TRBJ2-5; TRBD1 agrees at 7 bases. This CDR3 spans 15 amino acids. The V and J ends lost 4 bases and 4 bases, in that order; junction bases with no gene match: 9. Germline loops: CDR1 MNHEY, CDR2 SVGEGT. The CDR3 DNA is TGTGCCAGCAGTTCCCCATACAGGGGATCAGAGACCCAGTACTTC. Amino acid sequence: CASSSPYRGSETQYF.

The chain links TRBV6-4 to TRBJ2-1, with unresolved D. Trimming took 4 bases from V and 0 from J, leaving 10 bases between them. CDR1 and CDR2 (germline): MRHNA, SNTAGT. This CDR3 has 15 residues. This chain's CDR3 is CASSVAGRSYNEQFF. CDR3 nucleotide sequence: TGTGCCAGCAGTGTAGCAGGCCGCTCCTACAATGAGCAGTTCTTC.

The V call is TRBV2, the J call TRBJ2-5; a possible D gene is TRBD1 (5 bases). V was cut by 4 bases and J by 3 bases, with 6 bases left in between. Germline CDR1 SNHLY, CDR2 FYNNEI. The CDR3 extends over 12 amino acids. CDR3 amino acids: CASSATEETQYF. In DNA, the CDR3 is TGTGCCAGCAGTGCGACAGAAGAGACCCAGTACTTC.

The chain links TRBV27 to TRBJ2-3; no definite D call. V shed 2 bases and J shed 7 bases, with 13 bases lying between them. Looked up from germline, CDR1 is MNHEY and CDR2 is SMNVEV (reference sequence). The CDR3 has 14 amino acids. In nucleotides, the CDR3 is TGTGCCAGCAGTTTAAGCCCCAAAGCGTATACGCAGTATTTT. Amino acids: CASSLSPKAYTQYF.

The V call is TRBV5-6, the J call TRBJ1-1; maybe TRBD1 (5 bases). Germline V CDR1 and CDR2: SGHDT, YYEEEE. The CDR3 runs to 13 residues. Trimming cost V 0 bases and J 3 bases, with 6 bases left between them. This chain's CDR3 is CASSLAGYTEAFF. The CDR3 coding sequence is TGTGCCAGCAGCTTGGCAGGGTACACTGAAGCTTTCTTT.

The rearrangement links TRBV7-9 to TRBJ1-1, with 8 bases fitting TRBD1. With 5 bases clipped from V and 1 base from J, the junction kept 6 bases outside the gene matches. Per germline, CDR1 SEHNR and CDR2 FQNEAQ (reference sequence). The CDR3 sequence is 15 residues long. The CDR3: CASSHRQGPNTEAFF. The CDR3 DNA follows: TGTGCCAGCAGCCACAGACAGGGGCCGAACACTGAAGCTTTCTTT.

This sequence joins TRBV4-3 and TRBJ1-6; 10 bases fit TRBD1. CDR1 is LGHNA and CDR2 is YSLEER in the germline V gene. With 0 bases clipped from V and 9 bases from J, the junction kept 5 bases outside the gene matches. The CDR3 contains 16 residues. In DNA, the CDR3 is TGCGCCAGCAGCCAAGATAGGACAGGGGGACTTTCACCCCTCCACTTT. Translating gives CASSQDRTGGLSPLHF.

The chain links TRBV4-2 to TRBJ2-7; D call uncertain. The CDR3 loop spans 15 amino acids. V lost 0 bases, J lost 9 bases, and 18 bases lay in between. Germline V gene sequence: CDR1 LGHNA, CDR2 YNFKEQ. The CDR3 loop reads CASSQDTSAPDGQYF. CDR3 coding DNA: TGTGCCAGCAGCCAAGATACGTCGGCACCGGACGGGCAGTACTTC.

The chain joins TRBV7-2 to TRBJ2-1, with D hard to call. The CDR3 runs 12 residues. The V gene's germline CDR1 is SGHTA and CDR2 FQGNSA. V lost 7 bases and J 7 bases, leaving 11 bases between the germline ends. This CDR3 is CASTGARNEQFF. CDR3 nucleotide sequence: TGTGCCAGCACAGGAGCGAGGAATGAGCAGTTCTTC.